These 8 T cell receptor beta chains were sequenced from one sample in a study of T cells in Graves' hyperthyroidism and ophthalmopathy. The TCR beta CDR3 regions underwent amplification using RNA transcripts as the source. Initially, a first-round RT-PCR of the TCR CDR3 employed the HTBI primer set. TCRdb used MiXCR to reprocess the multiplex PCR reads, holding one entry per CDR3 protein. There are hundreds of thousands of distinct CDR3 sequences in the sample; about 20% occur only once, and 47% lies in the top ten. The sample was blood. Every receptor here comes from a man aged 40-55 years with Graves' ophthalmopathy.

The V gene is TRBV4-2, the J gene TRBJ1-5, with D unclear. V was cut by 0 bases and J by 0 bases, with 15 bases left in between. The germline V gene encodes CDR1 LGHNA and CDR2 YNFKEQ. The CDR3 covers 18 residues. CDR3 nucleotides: TGTGCCAGCAGCCAAGAACTCCCCGCGGGTTATAGCAATCAGCCCCAGCATTTT. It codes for CASSQELPAGYSNQPQHF.

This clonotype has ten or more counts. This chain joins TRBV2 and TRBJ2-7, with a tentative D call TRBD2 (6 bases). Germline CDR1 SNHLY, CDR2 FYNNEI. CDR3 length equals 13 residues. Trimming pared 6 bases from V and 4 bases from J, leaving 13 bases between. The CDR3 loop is CASRSLGGYEQYF. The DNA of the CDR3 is TGTGCCAGCAGATCCTTGGGGGGATACGAGCAGTACTTC.

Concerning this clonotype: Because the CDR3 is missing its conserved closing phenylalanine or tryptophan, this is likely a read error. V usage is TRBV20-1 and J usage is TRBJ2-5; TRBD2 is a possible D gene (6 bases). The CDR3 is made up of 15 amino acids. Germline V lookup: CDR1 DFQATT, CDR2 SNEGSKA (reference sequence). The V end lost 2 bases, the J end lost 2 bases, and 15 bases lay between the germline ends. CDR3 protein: CSARPGLGFQETQYS. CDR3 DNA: TGCAGTGCTAGACCGGGACTCGGGTTTCAAGAGACCCAGTACTCC.

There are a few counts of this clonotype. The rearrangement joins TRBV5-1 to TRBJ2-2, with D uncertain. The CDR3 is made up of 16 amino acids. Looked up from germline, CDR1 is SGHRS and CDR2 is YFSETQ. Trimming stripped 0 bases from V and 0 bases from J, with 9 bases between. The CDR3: CASSLVTGANTGELFF. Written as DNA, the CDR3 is TGCGCCAGCAGCTTGGTCACTGGCGCGAACACCGGGGAGCTGTTTTTT.

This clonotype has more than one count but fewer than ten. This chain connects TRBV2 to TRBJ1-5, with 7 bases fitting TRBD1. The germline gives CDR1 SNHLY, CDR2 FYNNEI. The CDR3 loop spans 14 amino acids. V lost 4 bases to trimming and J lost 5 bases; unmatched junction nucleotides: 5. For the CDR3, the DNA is TGTGCCAGCAGTGGACAGGGTATGGATCAGCCCCAGCATTTT. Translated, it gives CASSGQGMDQPQHF.

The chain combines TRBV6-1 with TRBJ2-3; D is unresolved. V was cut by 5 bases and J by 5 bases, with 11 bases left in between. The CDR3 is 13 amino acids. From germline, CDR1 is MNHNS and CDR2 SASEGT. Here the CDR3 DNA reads TGTGCCAGCAGTTCCTACCAAGTAGATACGCAGTATTTT. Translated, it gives CASSSYQVDTQYF.

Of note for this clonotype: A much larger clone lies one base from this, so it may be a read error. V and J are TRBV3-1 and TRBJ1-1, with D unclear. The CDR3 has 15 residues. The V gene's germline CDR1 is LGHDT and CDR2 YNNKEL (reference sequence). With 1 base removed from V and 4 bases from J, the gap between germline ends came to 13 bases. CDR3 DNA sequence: TGTGCCAGCAGCCAAGGGGGAGGGTTGAGCACTGAAGCTTTCTTT. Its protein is CASSQGGGLSTEAFF.

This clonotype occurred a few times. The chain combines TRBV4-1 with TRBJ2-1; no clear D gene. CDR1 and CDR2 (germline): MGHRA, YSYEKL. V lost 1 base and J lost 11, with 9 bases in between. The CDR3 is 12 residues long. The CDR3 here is CASSQGGSQQFF. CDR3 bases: TGCGCCAGCAGCCAAGGGGGTAGCCAGCAGTTCTTC.